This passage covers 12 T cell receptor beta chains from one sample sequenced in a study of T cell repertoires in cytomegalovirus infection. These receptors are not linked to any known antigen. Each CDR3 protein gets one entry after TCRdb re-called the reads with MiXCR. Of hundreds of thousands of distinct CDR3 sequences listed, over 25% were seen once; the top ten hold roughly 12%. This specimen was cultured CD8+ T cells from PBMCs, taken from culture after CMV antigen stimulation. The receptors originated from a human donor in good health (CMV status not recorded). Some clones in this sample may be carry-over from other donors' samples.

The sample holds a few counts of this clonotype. CDR3 in amino acids: CASSFKRGLRTDTQYF. CDR3 nucleotides: TGTGCCAGCAGCTTTAAGCGGGGACTAAGGACAGATACGCAGTATTTT. The rearrangement uses TRBV11-2 and TRBJ2-3; 7 bases are shared with TRBD2. The V gene end was trimmed by 3 bases and the J gene end by 3 bases; junction bases not matched to a gene: 9. The CDR3 is 16 amino acids. Per the germline V gene, CDR1 is SGHAT and CDR2 is FQNNGV.

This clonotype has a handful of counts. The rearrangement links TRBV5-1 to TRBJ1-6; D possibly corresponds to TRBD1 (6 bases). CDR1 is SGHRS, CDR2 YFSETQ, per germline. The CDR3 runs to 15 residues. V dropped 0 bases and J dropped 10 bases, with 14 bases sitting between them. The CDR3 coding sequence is TGCGCCAGCAGCTTGGTAGAGGGGGTGAAGTCACCCCTCCACTTT. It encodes CASSLVEGVKSPLHF.

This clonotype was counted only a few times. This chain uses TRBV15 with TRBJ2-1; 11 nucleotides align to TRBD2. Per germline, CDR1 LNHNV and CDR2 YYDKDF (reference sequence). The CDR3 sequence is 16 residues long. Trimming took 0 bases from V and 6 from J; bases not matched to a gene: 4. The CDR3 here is CATSRDLTSGGNEQFF. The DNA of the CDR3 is TGTGCCACCAGCAGAGATCTAACTAGCGGGGGCAATGAGCAGTTCTTC.

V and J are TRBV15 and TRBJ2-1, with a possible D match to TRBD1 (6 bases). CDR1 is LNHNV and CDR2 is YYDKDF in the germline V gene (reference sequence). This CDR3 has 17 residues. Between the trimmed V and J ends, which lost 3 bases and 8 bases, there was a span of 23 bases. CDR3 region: CATSRKRQAPAGDEQFF. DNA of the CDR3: TGTGCCACCAGCAGGAAGAGACAGGCCCCTGCGGGTGATGAGCAGTTCTTC.

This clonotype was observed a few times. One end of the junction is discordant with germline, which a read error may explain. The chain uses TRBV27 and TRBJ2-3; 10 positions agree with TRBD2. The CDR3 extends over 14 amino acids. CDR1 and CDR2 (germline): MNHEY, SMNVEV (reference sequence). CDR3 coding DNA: TGTGCCAGCAGTTTAGGGTCCCTAGCGGGGGTCTCCCGTTTT. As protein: CASSLGSLAGVSRF.

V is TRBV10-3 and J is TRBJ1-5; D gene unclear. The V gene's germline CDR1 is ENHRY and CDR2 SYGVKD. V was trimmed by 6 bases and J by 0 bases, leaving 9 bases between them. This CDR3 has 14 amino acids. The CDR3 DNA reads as TGTGCCATCAGGGAAGCAAGTAGCAATCAGCCCCAGCATTTT. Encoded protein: CAIREASSNQPQHF.

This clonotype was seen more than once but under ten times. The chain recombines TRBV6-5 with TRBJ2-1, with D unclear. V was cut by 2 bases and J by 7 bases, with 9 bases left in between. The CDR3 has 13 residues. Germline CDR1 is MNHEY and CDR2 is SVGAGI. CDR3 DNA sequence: TGTGCCAGCAGTTACATCGGTTTTAATGAGCAGTTCTTC. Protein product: CASSYIGFNEQFF.

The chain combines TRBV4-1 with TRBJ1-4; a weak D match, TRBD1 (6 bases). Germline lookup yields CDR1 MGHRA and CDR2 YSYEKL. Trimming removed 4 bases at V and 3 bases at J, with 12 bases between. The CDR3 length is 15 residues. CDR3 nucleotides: TGCGCCAGCAGCCGGACAGACTTAGCTAATGAAAAACTGTTTTTT. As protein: CASSRTDLANEKLFF.

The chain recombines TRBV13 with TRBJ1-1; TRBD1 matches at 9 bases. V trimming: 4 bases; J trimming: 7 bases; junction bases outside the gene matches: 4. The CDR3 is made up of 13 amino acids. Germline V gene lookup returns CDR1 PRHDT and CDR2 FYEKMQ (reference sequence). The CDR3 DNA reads TGTGCCAGCAGCTCAACAGGGGGCGATGAAGCTTTCTTT. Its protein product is CASSSTGGDEAFF.

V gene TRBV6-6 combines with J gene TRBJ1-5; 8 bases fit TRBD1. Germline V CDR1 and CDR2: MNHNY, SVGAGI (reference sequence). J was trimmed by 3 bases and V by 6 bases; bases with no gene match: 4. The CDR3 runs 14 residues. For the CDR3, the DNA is TGTGCCAGCAGCACAGGGGGGAACAATCAGCCCCAGCATTTT. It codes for CASSTGGNNQPQHF.

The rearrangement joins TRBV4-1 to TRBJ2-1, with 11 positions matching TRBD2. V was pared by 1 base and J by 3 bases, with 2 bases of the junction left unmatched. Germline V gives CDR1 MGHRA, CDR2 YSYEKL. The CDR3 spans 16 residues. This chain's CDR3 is CASSQGLAGGYNEQFF. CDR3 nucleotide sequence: TGCGCCAGCAGCCAAGGCCTAGCGGGGGGCTACAATGAGCAGTTCTTC.

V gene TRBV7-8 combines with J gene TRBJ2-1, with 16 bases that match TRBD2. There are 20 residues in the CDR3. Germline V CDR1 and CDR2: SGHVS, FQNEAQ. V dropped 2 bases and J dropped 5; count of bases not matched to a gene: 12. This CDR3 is CASSLPGLAGGLGRHNEQFF. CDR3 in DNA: TGTGCCAGCAGCTTACCGGGACTAGCGGGGGGGCTGGGGCGTCACAATGAGCAGTTCTTC.